Listed below are T cell receptor beta chains from one sample, sequenced in a study of glioma-infiltrating T cells after dendritic cell vaccination. Repertoires were generated with immunoSEQ multiplex PCR, while TCRdb's copy carries only in-frame clones and drops some. The repertoire includes approximately 100,000 clones, approximately 80% of them detected once, and about an eighth sits in the top ten. The sequencing here drew on blood, taken before dendritic cell vaccination. The receptor set was obtained from a human donor with glioblastoma. CDR3s include the opening cysteine and the closing phenylalanine or tryptophan. The order of the fields is CDR3 length, J gene, V gene, D gene, clone size, CDR3 protein, CDR3 DNA. A D gene is named only where the DNA matches it firmly. Only some rows state a clone size, as once, few, many or a class for expanded clones.

>13|TRBJ1-2|TRBV6-5|-|-
CASTNKGVGGYTF
TGTGCCAGCACCAACAAGGGGGTAGGCGGCTACACCTTC
>18|TRBJ1-1|TRBV7-9|TRBD1|once
CASSLAGGTGGLNTEAFF
TGTGCCAGCAGCTTAGCGGGAGGGACAGGAGGTTTGAACACTGAAGCTTTCTTT
>15|TRBJ2-2|TRBV27|TRBD2|-
CASSLLAGGQGELFF
TGTGCCAGCAGTTTATTGGCGGGGGGGCAGGGGGAGCTGTTTTTT
>14|TRBJ1-5|TRBV4-1|-|-
CASSQRGDNQPQHF
TGCGCCAGCAGCCAACGGGGAGACAATCAGCCCCAGCATTTT
>13|TRBJ2-7|TRBV6-5|-|-
CASSGGRSVEQYF
TGTGCCTCCTCCGGCGGTCGCAGTGTGGAGCAGTACTTC
>13|TRBJ1-6|TRBV7-2|TRBD1|-
CASVRQGNSPLHF
TGTGCCAGCGTAAGACAGGGGAATTCACCCCTCCACTTT
>16|TRBJ2-3|TRBV7-2|TRBD2|-
CASSLRSGGGADTQYF
TGTGCCAGCAGCTTACGTAGCGGGGGTGGTGCAGATACGCAGTATTTT
>17|TRBJ1-1|TRBV6-1|TRBD1|-
CASSEAPAGQANTEAFF
TGTGCCAGCAGTGAAGCCCCTGCTGGACAGGCGAACACTGAAGCTTTCTTT
>16|TRBJ2-7|TRBV7-9|TRBD1|-
CASSSTRDRGVREQYF
TGTGCCAGCAGCTCCACCCGAGACAGGGGTGTGAGGGAGCAGTACTTC
>15|TRBJ2-5|TRBV4-1|-|-
CASSPFGWVGETQYF
TGCGCCAGCAGCCCTTTTGGGTGGGTCGGGGAGACCCAGTACTTC
>15|TRBJ1-2|TRBV5-1|-|-
CASSLAVDLNYGYTF
TGCGCCAGCAGCTTGGCCGTAGATTTGAACTATGGCTACACCTTC
>16|TRBJ1-5|TRBV18|TRBD1|-
CASSPPRDRVNQPQHF
TGTGCCAGCTCACCGCCGCGGGACAGGGTCAATCAGCCCCAGCATTTT
>17|TRBJ1-4|TRBV5-4|TRBD1|-
CASSLAGTGAPREKLFF
TGTGCCAGCAGCTTGGCCGGGACAGGGGCCCCTCGAGAAAAACTGTTTTTT
>14|TRBJ2-2|TRBV29-1|-|-
CSVGAGQGTGELFF
TGCAGCGTTGGGGCGGGGCAAGGCACCGGGGAGCTGTTTTTT
>14|TRBJ2-7|TRBV19|-|-
CASSMAAERSEQYF
TGTGCCAGTAGTATGGCCGCGGAGAGGTCCGAGCAGTACTTC
>14|TRBJ2-3|TRBV7-9|-|-
CASSLGVAPDTQYF
TGTGCCAGCAGCTTAGGTGTGGCTCCAGATACGCAGTATTTT
>14|TRBJ1-2|TRBV19|TRBD1|-
CASRPPGQGGGYTF
TGTGCCAGTAGACCACCGGGACAGGGCGGTGGCTACACCTTC
>19|TRBJ2-5|TRBV5-1|-|-
CASSLVLGTSALLQETQYF
TGCGCCAGCAGCTTGGTATTGGGGACATCAGCCTTACTCCAAGAGACCCAGTACTTC
>15|TRBJ1-2|TRBV25-1|-|-
CASSGNSRGDYGYTF
TGTGCCAGCAGTGGGAATAGTCGGGGTGACTATGGCTACACCTTC
>16|TRBJ1-2|TRBV9|TRBD1|-
CASSPRGDRFNYGYTF
TGTGCCAGCAGCCCCCGTGGGGACAGATTTAACTATGGCTACACCTTC
>13|TRBJ2-7|TRBV2|-|-
CASSEDRGYEQYF
TGCGCCAGCAGTGAGGACAGAGGATACGAGCAGTACTTC
>18|TRBJ1-5|TRBV19|-|-
CASSPEGFGLIGNQPQHF
TGTGCCAGTAGTCCCGAAGGCTTCGGACTTATTGGCAATCAGCCCCAGCATTTT
>13|TRBJ1-4|TRBV30|-|-
CAWSVQHNEKLFF
TGTGCCTGGAGTGTACAACATAATGAAAAACTGTTTTTT
>14|TRBJ1-6|TRBV6-1|-|-
CASSSGLNNSPLHF
TGTGCCAGCTCATCAGGGTTGAATAATTCACCCCTCCACTTT
>14|TRBJ2-2|TRBV30|TRBD1|-
CACRTGPNTGELFF
TGTGCCTGCAGGACAGGGCCGAACACCGGGGAGCTGTTTTTT
>14|TRBJ1-1|TRBV19|-|few
CASSIREDNTEAFF
TGTGCCAGTAGTATAAGGGAGGACAACACTGAAGCTTTCTTT
>14|TRBJ2-5|TRBV19|-|-
CASGGAGGLETQYF
TGTGCCAGTGGGGGGGCAGGGGGCTTAGAGACCCAGTACTTC
>15|TRBJ1-3|TRBV5-1|-|-
CASSLGPLEGDTIYF
TGCGCCAGCAGCTTGGGCCCCCTAGAAGGAGACACCATATATTTT
>14|TRBJ1-1|TRBV7-2|TRBD1|-
CASSLARQGWIAFF
TGTGCCAGCAGCTTAGCTCGACAGGGGTGGATAGCTTTCTTT
>15|TRBJ1-3|TRBV6-5|-|-
CASSSDRNSGNTIYF
TGTGCCAGCAGTTCCGACAGGAACTCTGGAAACACCATATATTTT
>14|TRBJ1-2|TRBV18|TRBD1|-
CASSPPGQGEGYTF
TGTGCCAGCTCACCACCTGGACAGGGCGAAGGCTACACCTTC
>15|TRBJ2-5|TRBV5-1|TRBD1|once
CASSLTGQGQETQYF
TGCGCCAGCAGCTTGACCGGACAGGGCCAAGAGACCCAGTACTTC
>11|TRBJ2-1|TRBV9|-|-
CASSVVSEQFF
TGTGCCAGCAGCGTAGTGAGTGAGCAGTTCTTC
>14|TRBJ1-1|TRBV30|-|-
CAWNRDYMNTEAFF
TGTGCCTGGAACCGGGATTACATGAACACTGAAGCTTTCTTT
>15|TRBJ1-1|TRBV6-5|TRBD1|-
CASTGGIGHNTEAFF
TGTGCCAGCACAGGGGGTATCGGGCACAACACTGAAGCTTTCTTT
>15|TRBJ1-1|TRBV7-2|TRBD1|-
CASSWGDSPNTEAFF
TGTGCCAGCAGCTGGGGGGACAGCCCAAACACTGAAGCTTTCTTT
>17|TRBJ1-1|TRBV4-3|-|-
CASSQDFGGVGNTEAFF
TGCGCCAGCAGCCAAGATTTTGGAGGGGTGGGGAACACTGAAGCTTTCTTT
>14|TRBJ1-5|TRBV6-5|-|-
CASRPGGAGQPQHF
TGTGCCAGCAGGCCCGGGGGGGCCGGTCAGCCCCAGCATTTT
>16|TRBJ1-4|TRBV27|TRBD1|-
CASSYGRTGLDEKLFF
TGTGCCAGCAGTTACGGAAGGACAGGGCTGGATGAAAAACTGTTTTTT
>17|TRBJ2-3|TRBV19|TRBD1|-
CASSIRGQGALADTQYF
TGTGCCAGTAGTATACGGGGACAGGGGGCGCTTGCAGATACGCAGTATTTT
>15|TRBJ1-2|TRBV10-1|TRBD1|-
CASSAARDRGAGYTF
TGCGCCAGCAGTGCCGCCCGGGACAGGGGCGCTGGCTACACCTTC
>16|TRBJ2-7|TRBV13|-|few
CASSDPHRDPTYEQYF
TGTGCCAGCAGTGACCCACACAGGGATCCAACCTACGAGCAGTACTTC